Following are 22 T cell receptor beta chains from one sample sequenced in a study of response to subunit inactivated influenza vaccine. TCRdb ran MiXCR on the RT-PCR reads and lists one entry per CDR3 protein. Of hundreds of thousands of distinct CDR3 sequences listed, less than 15% are singletons. The specimen comprised PBMCs from blood, sampled less than 15 days before vaccination. The receptors derive from a man aged 45-60 years who received an inactivated influenza vaccine.

The J gene is TRBJ2-3, the V gene TRBV20-1; D might be TRBD1 (6 bases). Trimming removed 5 bases from V and 7 bases from J, with 19 bases in between. The CDR3 contains 14 residues. Germline-derived CDR1 and CDR2 are DFQATT and SNEGSKA (reference sequence). The CDR3 DNA follows: TGCAGTGCTTTTGAGTTGGGGGCAGGGAATACGCAGTATTTT. It specifies CSAFELGAGNTQYF.

This clonotype was seen a handful of times. This chain joins TRBV7-2 and TRBJ2-5; tentatively, D is TRBD1 (6 bases). Germline V gene lookup returns CDR1 SGHTA and CDR2 FQGNSA. The V end was cut by 5 bases, the J end by 7 bases, with 14 bases between. The CDR3 runs to 13 residues. The CDR3 spells CASSPRQEGTQYF. The DNA of the CDR3 is TGTGCCAGCAGCCCAAGACAGGAAGGGACCCAGTACTTC.

This clonotype was detected only a few times. V and J are TRBV13 and TRBJ1-6; 8 positions match TRBD1. This CDR3 contains 16 residues. Germline CDR1 PRHDT, CDR2 FYEKMQ (reference sequence). Losses at the gene ends were 5 bases for V and 6 bases for J; bases not matched to a gene: 9. Written as DNA, the CDR3 is TGTGCCAGCAGCCTGGGTCGGGACAGGTTTAATTCACCCCTCCACTTT. It translates to CASSLGRDRFNSPLHF.

The chain couples TRBV28 to TRBJ2-3; a possible D gene is TRBD1 (5 bases). This CDR3 is 15 amino acids long. Germline V gene data show CDR1 as MDHEN and CDR2 as SYDVKM. The V and J ends lost 2 bases and 6 bases respectively, with 15 bases between them. Here the CDR3 DNA reads TGTGCCAGCAGTTTAAATGGTCTAGGGGCCGATACGCAGTATTTT. It is translated as CASSLNGLGADTQYF. Full variable domain (outside the CDR3, taken from reference TRBV28 and TRBJ2-3): DVKVTQSSRYLVKRTGEKVFLECVQDMDHENMFWYRQDPGLGLRLIYFSYDVKMKEKGDIPEGYSVSREKKERFSLILESASTNQTSMYLCASSLNGLGADTQYFGPGTRLTVL.

This clonotype was seen at least ten times. V gene TRBV7-2 combines with J gene TRBJ1-5; the D gene is possibly TRBD1 (6 bases). V was trimmed by 5 bases and J by 7 bases, leaving 12 bases between them. The length of the CDR3 is 13 residues. Germline V CDR1 and CDR2: SGHTA, FQGNSA. CDR3 bases: TGTGCCAGCAGCACCCACAGGGACCAGCCCCAGCATTTT. It yields the protein CASSTHRDQPQHF. Full variable domain (outside the CDR3, taken from reference TRBV7-2 and TRBJ1-5): GAGVSQSPSNKVTEKGKDVELRCDPISGHTALYWYRQSLGQGLEFLIYFQGNSAPDKSGLPSDRFSAERTGGSVSTLTIQRTQQEDSAVYLCASSTHRDQPQHFGDGTRLSIL.

This chain connects TRBV6-5 to TRBJ2-7, with TRBD1 as a possible D gene (5 bases). Looked up from germline, CDR1 is MNHEY and CDR2 is SVGAGI. This CDR3 region has 14 residues. V lost 0 bases to trimming and J lost 3 bases, with 9 bases between them. CDR3 DNA sequence: TGTGCCAGCAGTTACTCACGAAGGGGCTACGAGCAGTACTTC. It translates to CASSYSRRGYEQYF.

This sequence joins TRBV2 and TRBJ2-5; 7 bases are shared with TRBD1. Germline V gene sequence: CDR1 SNHLY, CDR2 FYNNEI. There are 15 residues in the CDR3. V trimming: 8 bases; J trimming: 4 bases; junction bases outside the gene matches: 13. The CDR3 is CASRRQGGGSETQYF. DNA of the CDR3: TGTGCCAGCCGTCGCCAAGGGGGCGGGTCAGAGACCCAGTACTTC.

This clonotype was counted a few times. The genes are TRBV2 and TRBJ1-1; D might be TRBD1 (5 bases). Trimming stripped 7 bases from V and 2 bases from J, with 17 bases between. This CDR3 has 15 amino acids. Germline-derived CDR1 and CDR2 are SNHLY and FYNNEI. The CDR3 bases are TGTGCCAGCACCCAGGAAGGACAAGCTAACACTGAAGCTTTCTTT. This translates into CASTQEGQANTEAFF.

This clonotype has a handful of counts. This chain links TRBV10-3 with TRBJ2-3, with D possibly TRBD1 on 6 matching bases. Germline CDR1 reads ENHRY; CDR2 reads SYGVKD. The CDR3 has 14 residues. V gave up 6 bases and J gave up 2 bases, with 12 bases separating them. The CDR3 region has the DNA TGTGCCATCAGAACACAGGGATACACAGATACGCAGTATTTT. This sequence encodes CAIRTQGYTDTQYF.

This clonotype was detected a few times. The genes are TRBV29-1 and TRBJ1-1; D call uncertain. CDR1 is SQVTM, CDR2 ANQGSEA, per germline. The CDR3 spans 11 residues. The V gene lost 5 bases and the J gene lost 1 base, with 5 bases spanning the gap. For the CDR3, the DNA is TGCAGCGTTATTCAGAACACTGAAGCTTTCTTT. This gives the protein CSVIQNTEAFF.

This clonotype was detected a few times. The chain carries TRBV5-5 and TRBJ2-7, with no clear D. The CDR3 spans 17 residues. The V end was cut by 0 bases, the J end by 1 base, with 17 bases between. Germline loops: CDR1 SGHKS, CDR2 YYEKEE (reference sequence). In DNA, the CDR3 is TGTGCCAGCAGCTTGGCCAGGTCGGCGGCCCCGTCCTACGAGCAGTACTTC. Protein sequence: CASSLARSAAPSYEQYF.

The genes are TRBV5-1 and TRBJ2-1; 8 bases fit TRBD2. The junction had 12 bases not matched to a gene; V was cut back by 3 bases and J by 7 bases. The CDR3 loop spans 16 amino acids. The germline V gene has CDR1 SGHRS and CDR2 YFSETQ. As DNA, the CDR3 is TGCGCCAGCAGCTCCCCCCTCGGGAGGGCCTCGAATGAGCAGTTCTTC. Translated: CASSSPLGRASNEQFF.

This clonotype was seen only a few times. The chain couples TRBV20-1 to TRBJ2-3; 10 positions match TRBD2. The CDR3 contains 15 residues. Germline CDR1 and CDR2: DFQATT and SNEGSKA (reference sequence). With 5 bases clipped from V and 4 bases from J, the junction kept 9 bases outside the gene matches. As DNA, the CDR3 is TGCAGTGCTGTAAGACTAGCGGGCCAGGCAGATACGCAGTATTTT. Its translation is CSAVRLAGQADTQYF.

The chain links TRBV20-1 to TRBJ1-6, with D perhaps matching TRBD1 (5 bases). Germline V CDR1 and CDR2: DFQATT, SNEGSKA (reference sequence). CDR3 size: 13 residues. The V and J ends lost 6 bases and 6 bases respectively, with 12 bases between them. CDR3 protein: CSATGPPNSPLHF. CDR3 sequence (DNA): TGCAGTGCGACGGGACCGCCTAATTCACCCCTCCACTTT.

This clonotype came up many times. The chain recombines TRBV6-5 with TRBJ2-7, with a weak D call TRBD2 (5 bases). The CDR3 is 13 amino acids. CDR1 MNHEY and CDR2 SVGAGI come from the germline V gene. V shed 2 bases and J shed 3 bases, with 8 bases lying between them. The CDR3 protein is CASSYGSGYEQYF. CDR3 nucleotide sequence: TGTGCCAGCAGTTACGGCAGCGGCTACGAGCAGTACTTC.

This clonotype has more than one count but fewer than ten. The chain combines TRBV28 with TRBJ2-1, with 7 bases that match TRBD1. The V and J ends lost 4 bases and 0 bases, in that order; junction bases with no gene match: 6. CDR3 length equals 16 residues. Germline V gene lookup returns CDR1 MDHEN and CDR2 SYDVKM. CDR3 DNA: TGTGCCAGCAGTTCCGAGGGGGCGAGCTCCTACAATGAGCAGTTCTTC. As protein: CASSSEGASSYNEQFF.

The V gene is TRBV18, the J gene TRBJ2-2; D gene ambiguous. The germline V gene has CDR1 KGHSH and CDR2 LQKENI. This CDR3 region has 16 residues. The V end lost 1 base, the J end lost 0 bases, and 9 bases lay between the germline ends. The CDR3 spells CASSPLRPSNTGELFF. CDR3 DNA: TGTGCCAGCTCACCACTTCGGCCTTCGAACACCGGGGAGCTGTTTTTT. The whole variable domain, remainder taken from reference TRBV18 and TRBJ2-2, is NAGVMQNPRHLVRRRGQEARLRCSPMKGHSHVYWYRQLPEEGLKFMVYLQKENIIDESGMPKERFSAEFPKEGPSILRIQQVVRGDSAAYFCASSPLRPSNTGELFFGEGSRLTVL.

This clonotype was found a few times. At one end, the junction sequence differs from germline, possibly due to a read error. This sequence joins TRBV20-1 and TRBJ2-1; perhaps D is TRBD1 or TRBD2 (5 bases each). The CDR3 is 14 amino acids. Looked up from germline, CDR1 is DFQATT and CDR2 is SNEGSKA (reference sequence). CDR3 DNA sequence: TGCAGCGCTAATCGGGGCACAGAGGGAAATGAGCAGTTCTTC. Translating gives CSANRGTEGNEQFF.

This clonotype appeared a few times. The J gene is TRBJ1-2, the V gene TRBV2; 7 bases line up with TRBD1. V gave up 2 bases and J gave up 4 bases; unmatched junction bases: 1. Germline V lookup: CDR1 SNHLY, CDR2 FYNNEI. CDR3 length: 13 residues. Here the CDR3 DNA reads TGTGCCAGCAGTGAAAGGGGGCTCTATGGCTACACCTTC. Protein sequence: CASSERGLYGYTF.

For this clonotype: A clone one base away is much larger, so this may be a read error. CDR3 sequence (DNA): TGTGCCAGCAGCGGCGGCCCCGGGACAGCGTTCCACGAGCAGTACTTC. It encodes CASSGGPGTAFHEQYF. The genes are TRBV5-6 and TRBJ2-7; 7 bases fit TRBD1. Germline values: CDR1 SGHDT, CDR2 YYEEEE. The V segment lost 4 bases and the J segment 5 bases; nucleotides outside the gene matches: 15. CDR3 length: 16 residues.

The gene calls are TRBV6-6 and TRBJ1-1; perhaps TRBD1 as D (6 bases). The CDR3 sequence is 13 residues long. Germline V gives CDR1 MNHNY, CDR2 SVGAGI (reference sequence). The V and J ends lost 7 bases and 3 bases respectively, with 12 bases between them. This CDR3 is CASNRQDYTEAFF. The CDR3 region has the DNA TGTGCCAGCAATCGACAGGATTACACTGAAGCTTTCTTT.

This clonotype was seen a few times. The chain couples TRBV30 to TRBJ2-2; no clear D. This CDR3 contains 12 residues. The V gene's germline CDR1 is GTSNPN and CDR2 SVGIG (reference sequence). Deletions cut 5 bases from V and 5 bases from J, with 9 bases between. The CDR3 region has the DNA TGTGCCTGGCTCGGTCCAACCGGGGAGCTGTTTTTT. Encoded protein: CAWLGPTGELFF.